The clone carrying this TCR beta chain came up many times. Indicated time point: sample taken at primary tumor resection. Unsorted whole RNA of tumor, nontumor lung or frozen PBMC was sequenced. TCRdb processed the 5' RACE reads anew with MiXCR; each CDR3 protein has one entry. In the table there are roughly 50,000 distinct CDR3 sequences, about 7.6% of which are singletons. This sample was included in a study of spatial heterogeneity in lung cancer. This clonotype was obtained from a female donor with early-stage non-small cell lung cancer. Sequences were derived from PBMCs, sampled at surgery.

DNA for the CDR3: TGTGCCAGCAGCTTATTCGAGACTCTCCTTAGCACAGATACGCAGTATTTT. Its protein is CASSLFETLLSTDTQYF. The chain combines TRBV7-9 with TRBJ2-3; D gene uncertain. The germline gives CDR1 SEHNR, CDR2 FQNEAQ (reference sequence). The CDR3 length is 17 residues. Trimming shortened V by 2 bases and J by 0 bases, and 15 bases separated the two germline ends.